This T cell receptor beta chain was sequenced in a study of blood T cell repertoires in COVID-19. Study background: T cells, B-cell-depleted T cells, or PBMCs provided the cDNA or gDNA that served as material.

Libraries were prepared by immunoSEQ multiplex PCR; TCRdb keeps only in-frame clonotypes and omits some of them. The data contain a few hundred thousand clones, approximately 85% of them singletons. Each participant's cohort was designated according to participant-reported clinical history. Germline V gene data show CDR1 as SGHVS and CDR2 as FNYEAQ. The V segment lost 0 bases and the J segment 5 bases; nucleotides outside the gene matches: 4. The CDR3 loop spans 15 amino acids. The chain recombines TRBV7-6 with TRBJ1-5; 7 bases match TRBD1. The sequence was obtained from a woman aged 25 to 45 who had recovered from COVID-19. Material for sequencing was PBMCs or T cells enriched from blood (not recorded which). The CDR3 nucleotides read TGTGCCAGCAGCTTAGCGAAGGGGGCCCATCAGCCCCAGCATTTT. Residues: CASSLAKGAHQPQHF.